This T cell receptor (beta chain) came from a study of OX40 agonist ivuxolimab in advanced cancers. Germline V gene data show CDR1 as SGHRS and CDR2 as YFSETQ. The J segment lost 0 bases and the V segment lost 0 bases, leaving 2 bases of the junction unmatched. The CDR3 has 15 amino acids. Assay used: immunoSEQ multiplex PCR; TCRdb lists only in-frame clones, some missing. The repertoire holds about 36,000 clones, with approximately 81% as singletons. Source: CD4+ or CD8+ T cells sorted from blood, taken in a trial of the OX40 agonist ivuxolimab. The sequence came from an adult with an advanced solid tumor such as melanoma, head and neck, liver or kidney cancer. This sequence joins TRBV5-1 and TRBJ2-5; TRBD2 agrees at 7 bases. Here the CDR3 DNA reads TGCGCCAGCAGCTTGGGGGGAGGGGACCAAGAGACCCAGTACTTC. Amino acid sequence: CASSLGGGDQETQYF.